The 3 T cell receptor beta chains below come from one sample, sequenced in a study of human T cells and chemical hapten exposure. TCRdb redid the calling of the RACE reads with MiXCR, one entry per CDR3 protein. This table holds 50,000 to 65,000 distinct CDR3 sequences, around 6.6% found once. This sample's time point: pre-sensitization, week 0. The treatment denotes: therapeutic diphenylcyclopropenone sensitization with weekly scalp DPC. The source material was whole blood, sampled in connection with sensitization to the hapten diphenylcyclopropenone (DPC). All receptors derive from a woman aged 25 to 39 with alopecia areata. Some clones in this sample may be carry-over from other donors' samples.

At least ten counts were recorded for this clonotype. This chain uses TRBV4-1 with TRBJ2-1; D might be TRBD1 (7 bases). Germline V gives CDR1 MGHRA, CDR2 YSYEKL. The V end lost 4 bases, the J end lost 3 bases, and 16 bases lay between the germline ends. This CDR3 is built from 16 residues. The DNA for the CDR3 is TGCGCCAGCAGCCCTCAATCCCAGGGGGGCTACAATGAGCAGTTCTTC. Translating it yields CASSPQSQGGYNEQFF.

This clonotype has ten or more counts. The V and J genes are TRBV2 and TRBJ1-1; no definite D call. The ends were cut back, 4 bases at V and 0 bases at J, with 9 bases in the middle. Germline CDR1 is SNHLY and CDR2 is FYNNEI. The CDR3 extends over 14 amino acids. CDR3 sequence (DNA): TGTGCCAGCAGTGCACGGGTGTTGAACACTGAAGCTTTCTTT. This codes for CASSARVLNTEAFF. The full variable domain, in which reference TRBV2 and TRBJ1-1 provide the parts outside the CDR3, is EPEVTQTPSHQVTQMGQEVILRCVPISNHLYFYWYRQILGQKVEFLVSFYNNEISEKSEIFDDQFSVERPDGSNFTLKIRSTKLEDSAMYFCASSARVLNTEAFFGQGTRLTVV.

This clonotype was seen many times. The chain couples TRBV6-6 to TRBJ1-6; a weak D match, TRBD1 (6 bases). The CDR3 length is 19 residues. Germline V gives CDR1 MNHNY, CDR2 SVGAGI (reference sequence). V lost 0 bases and J 0 bases, leaving 15 bases between the germline ends. In nucleotides, the CDR3 is TGTGCCAGCAGTTACTCGATGGTAGACAGGTCCTCCTATAATTCACCCCTCCACTTT. The encoded protein is CASSYSMVDRSSYNSPLHF.